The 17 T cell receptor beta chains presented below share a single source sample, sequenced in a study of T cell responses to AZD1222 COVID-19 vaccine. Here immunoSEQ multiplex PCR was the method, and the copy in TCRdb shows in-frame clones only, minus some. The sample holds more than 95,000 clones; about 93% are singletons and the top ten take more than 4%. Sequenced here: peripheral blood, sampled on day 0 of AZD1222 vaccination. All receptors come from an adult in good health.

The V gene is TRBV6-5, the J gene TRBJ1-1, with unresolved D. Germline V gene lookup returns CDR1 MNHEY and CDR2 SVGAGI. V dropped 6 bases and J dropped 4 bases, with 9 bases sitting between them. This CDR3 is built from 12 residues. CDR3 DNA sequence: TGTGCCAGCAGGGGCTTTGGCACTGAAGCTTTCTTT. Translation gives CASRGFGTEAFF.

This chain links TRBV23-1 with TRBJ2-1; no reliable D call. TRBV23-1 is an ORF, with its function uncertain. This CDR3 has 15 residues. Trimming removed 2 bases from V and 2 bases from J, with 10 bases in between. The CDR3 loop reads CASSQISLTYNEQFF. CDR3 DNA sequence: TGCGCCAGCAGTCAAATTTCCCTTACCTACAATGAGCAGTTCTTC.

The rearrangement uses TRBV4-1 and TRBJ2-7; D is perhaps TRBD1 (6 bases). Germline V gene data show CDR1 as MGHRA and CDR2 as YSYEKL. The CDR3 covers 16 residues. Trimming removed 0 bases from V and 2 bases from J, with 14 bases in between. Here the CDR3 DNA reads TGCGCCAGCAGCCAAGATTGGCCAGGGGCCACCTACGAGCAGTACTTC. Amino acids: CASSQDWPGATYEQYF.

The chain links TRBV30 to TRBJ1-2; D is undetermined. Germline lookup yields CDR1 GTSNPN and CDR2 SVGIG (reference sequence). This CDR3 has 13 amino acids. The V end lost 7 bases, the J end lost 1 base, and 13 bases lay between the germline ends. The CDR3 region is CAFQRGYNYGYTF. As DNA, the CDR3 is TGTGCCTTTCAGAGAGGGTATAACTATGGCTACACCTTC.

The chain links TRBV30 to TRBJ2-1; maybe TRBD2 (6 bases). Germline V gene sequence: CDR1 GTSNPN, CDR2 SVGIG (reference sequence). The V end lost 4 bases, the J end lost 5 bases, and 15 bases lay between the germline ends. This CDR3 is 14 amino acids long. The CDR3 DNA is TGTGCCTGGAAACTCTCGGGAGTGGACAATGAGCAGTTCTTC. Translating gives CAWKLSGVDNEQFF.

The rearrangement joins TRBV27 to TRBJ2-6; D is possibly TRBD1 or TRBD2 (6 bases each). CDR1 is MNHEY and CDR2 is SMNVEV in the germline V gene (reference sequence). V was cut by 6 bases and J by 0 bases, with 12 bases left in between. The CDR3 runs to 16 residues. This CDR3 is CASRLTGASGANVLTF. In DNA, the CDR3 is TGTGCCAGCAGACTTACGGGGGCCTCTGGGGCCAACGTCCTGACTTTC.

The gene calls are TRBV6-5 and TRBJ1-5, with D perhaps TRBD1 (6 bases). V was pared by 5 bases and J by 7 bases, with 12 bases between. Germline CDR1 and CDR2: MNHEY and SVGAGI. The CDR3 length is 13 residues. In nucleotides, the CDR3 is TGTGCCAGCAGTAACAGGGCTGGACAGCCCCAGCATTTT. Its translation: CASSNRAGQPQHF.

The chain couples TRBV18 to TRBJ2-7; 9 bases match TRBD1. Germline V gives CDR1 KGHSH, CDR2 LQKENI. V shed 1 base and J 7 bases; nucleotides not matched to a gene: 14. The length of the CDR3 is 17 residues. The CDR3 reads CASSPRVRDRVFGEQYF. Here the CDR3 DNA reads TGTGCCAGCTCACCACGAGTCCGGGACAGGGTGTTTGGAGAGCAGTACTTC.

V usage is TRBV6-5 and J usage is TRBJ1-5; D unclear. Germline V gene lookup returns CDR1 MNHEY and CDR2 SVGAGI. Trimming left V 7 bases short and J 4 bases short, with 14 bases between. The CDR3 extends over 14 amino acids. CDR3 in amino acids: CASMIQEGNQPQHF. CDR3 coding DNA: TGTGCCAGCATGATTCAGGAAGGGAATCAGCCCCAGCATTTT.

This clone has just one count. The CDR3 region has the DNA TGTGCCAGCAGGCAGGGCCTAGTGAATGAGCAGTTCTTC. Encoded protein: CASRQGLVNEQFF. This chain joins TRBV27 and TRBJ2-1, with D possibly being TRBD1 (5 bases). The germline V gene has CDR1 MNHEY and CDR2 SMNVEV (reference sequence). V lost 6 bases to trimming and J lost 7 bases, with 13 bases between them. The length of the CDR3 is 13 residues.

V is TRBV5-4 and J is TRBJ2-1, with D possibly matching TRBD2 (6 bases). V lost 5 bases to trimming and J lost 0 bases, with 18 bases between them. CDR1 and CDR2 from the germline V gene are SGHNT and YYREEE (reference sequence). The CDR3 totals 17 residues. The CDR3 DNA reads TGTGCCAGCAGACCTGGATTAGCGGATATCTCCTACAATGAGCAGTTCTTC. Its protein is CASRPGLADISYNEQFF.

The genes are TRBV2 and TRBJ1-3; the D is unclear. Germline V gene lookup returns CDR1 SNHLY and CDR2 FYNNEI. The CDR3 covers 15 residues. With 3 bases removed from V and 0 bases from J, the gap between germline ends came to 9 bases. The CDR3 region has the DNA TGTGCCAGCAGTGAGGGCGGATACTCTGGAAACACCATATATTTT. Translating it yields CASSEGGYSGNTIYF.

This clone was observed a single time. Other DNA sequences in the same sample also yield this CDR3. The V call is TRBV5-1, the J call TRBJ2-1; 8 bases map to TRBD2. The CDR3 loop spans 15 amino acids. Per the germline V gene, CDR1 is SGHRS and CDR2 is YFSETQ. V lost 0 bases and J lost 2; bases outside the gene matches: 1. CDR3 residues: CASSLELAAYNEQFF. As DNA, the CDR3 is TGCGCCAGCAGCTTGGAACTAGCGGCCTACAATGAGCAGTTCTTC.

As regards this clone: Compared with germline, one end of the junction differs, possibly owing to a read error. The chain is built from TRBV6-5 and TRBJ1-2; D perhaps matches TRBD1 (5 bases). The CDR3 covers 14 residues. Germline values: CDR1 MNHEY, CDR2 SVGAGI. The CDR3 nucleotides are TGTGCCAGCGATCGGTCAACAGGCCATAGGCTACGAAGCTTC. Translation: CASDRSTGHRLRSF.

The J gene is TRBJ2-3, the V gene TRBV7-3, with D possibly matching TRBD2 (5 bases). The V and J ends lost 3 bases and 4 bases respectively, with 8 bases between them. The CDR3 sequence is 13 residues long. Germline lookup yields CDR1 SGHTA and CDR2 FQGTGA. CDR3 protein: CASSFSLADTQYF. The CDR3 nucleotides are TGTGCCAGCAGCTTCTCACTAGCAGATACGCAGTATTTT.

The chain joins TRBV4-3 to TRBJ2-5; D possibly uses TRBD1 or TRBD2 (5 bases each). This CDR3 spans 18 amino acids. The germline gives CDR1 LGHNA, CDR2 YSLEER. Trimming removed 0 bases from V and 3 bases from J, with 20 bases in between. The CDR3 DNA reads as TGCGCCAGCAGCCAAGATTACAACCTTTTGGGGGAAAAAGAGACCCAGTACTTC. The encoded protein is CASSQDYNLLGEKETQYF.

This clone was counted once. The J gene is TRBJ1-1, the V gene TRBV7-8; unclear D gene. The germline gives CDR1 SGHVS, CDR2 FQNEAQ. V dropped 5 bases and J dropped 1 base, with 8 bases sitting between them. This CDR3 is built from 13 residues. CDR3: CASSRLGNTEAFF. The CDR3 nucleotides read TGTGCCAGCAGCCGTTTGGGGAACACTGAAGCTTTCTTT.